This T cell receptor (beta chain) appears in the sequencing data of a study of T cells in narcolepsy. Study-level background: Healthy controls were enrolled alongside patients with narcolepsy type 1 or type 2.

Data came from immunoSEQ multiplex PCR; TCRdb stores just in-frame clones and leaves some out. The top ten hold over 0.8% of the sample, which has tens of thousands of clones, 87% seen once. This clone was counted once. No antigen is known for it. Study-level findings and limits: Some memory CD4+ repertoires had no autoreactive clone sequences. Healthy controls reportedly lacked the autoreactive clonotypes serially found in patients' blood. Autoreactive HCRT-specific and TRIB2-specific clonotypes were marked in same-patient CSF-versus-blood CD4+ comparisons.

The CDR3 totals 15 residues. CDR1 and CDR2 from the germline V gene are LNHDA and SQIVND (reference sequence). V lost 5 bases to trimming and J lost 5 bases, with 15 bases between them. V is TRBV19 and J is TRBJ1-4; tentatively, D is TRBD1 (6 bases). The sequenced material came from CD45RA- memory CD4+ T cells from PBMCs. This sequence originates from a human donor with narcolepsy. The CDR3 spells CASSEGEYKNEKLFF. CDR3 nucleotides: TGTGCCAGTAGTGAGGGGGAATATAAAAATGAAAAACTGTTTTTT.